The 5 T cell receptor beta chains below all came from one sample that was sequenced in a study of early T cells in non-severe SARS-CoV-2 infection. TCRdb analysed the 5' RACE reads with MiXCR anew, one entry per CDR3 protein. The repertoire holds some 80,000 distinct CDR3 sequences, with 9% to 15% as singletons. The sequencing here drew on whole blood, taken at baseline. The receptor set was obtained from an adult who was a healthcare worker with PCR-confirmed SARS-CoV-2 infection or an uninfected control (not recorded which). The donor label of this sample is uncertain.

There are a few counts of this clonotype. V is TRBV13 and J is TRBJ2-7; TRBD2 matches 13 bases. This CDR3 spans 16 amino acids. V was pared by 5 bases and J by 3 bases, with 7 bases of the junction left unmatched. Germline V gene data show CDR1 as PRHDT and CDR2 as FYEKMQ (reference sequence). The CDR3 loop reads CASSRIRTSGSYEQYF. The CDR3 DNA follows: TGTGCCAGCAGCCGAATACGGACTAGCGGGAGCTACGAGCAGTACTTC. The whole variable domain, filled in from reference TRBV13 and TRBJ2-7, reads AAGVIQSPRHLIKEKRETATLKCYPIPRHDTVYWYQQGPGQDPQFLISFYEKMQSDKGSIPDRFSAQQFSDYHSELNMSSLELGDSALYFCASSRIRTSGSYEQYFGPGTRLTVT.

The gene calls are TRBV20-1 and TRBJ2-5; 7 bases are a match to TRBD1. CDR1 and CDR2 (germline): DFQATT, SNEGSKA (reference sequence). V lost 5 bases to trimming and J lost 0 bases; unmatched junction nucleotides: 12. This CDR3 is built from 16 residues. The CDR3: CSAGLPAGGNQETQYF. For the CDR3, the DNA is TGCAGTGCTGGATTACCGGCAGGGGGAAACCAAGAGACCCAGTACTTC.

CDR3 nucleotide sequence: TGTGCCAGCTCACCTCAGAGCTCTGGAAACACCATATATTTT. As protein: CASSPQSSGNTIYF. J is TRBJ1-3 and V is TRBV18, with D uncertain. This CDR3 is 14 amino acids long. The germline V gene encodes CDR1 KGHSH and CDR2 LQKENI. The ends were cut back, 3 bases at V and 0 bases at J, with 6 bases in the middle.

This clonotype was recorded many times. The chain combines TRBV5-1 with TRBJ2-5; D may be TRBD1 (6 bases). Trimming took off 0 bases at V and 2 bases at J, with 8 bases between the two ends. Looked up from germline, CDR1 is SGHRS and CDR2 is YFSETQ. CDR3 length: 14 amino acids. The CDR3 reads CASSLAGQQETQYF. CDR3 nucleotide sequence: TGCGCCAGCAGCTTGGCTGGACAGCAAGAGACCCAGTACTTC. Full variable domain (missing parts from reference TRBV5-1 and TRBJ2-5): KAGVTQTPRYLIKTRGQQVTLSCSPISGHRSVSWYQQTPGQGLQFLFEYFSETQRNKGNFPGRFSGRQFSNSRSEMNVSTLELGDSALYLCASSLAGQQETQYFGPGTRLLVL.

This clonotype has ten or more counts. This chain connects TRBV5-4 to TRBJ2-3; TRBD1 is a possible D gene (6 bases). V lost 3 bases, J lost 4 bases, and 9 bases lay in between. The germline V gene encodes CDR1 SGHNT and CDR2 YYREEE (reference sequence). This CDR3 is 13 amino acids long. CDR3 nucleotide sequence: TGTGCCAGCAGCTACCAGGGGTCAGATACGCAGTATTTT. Its protein is CASSYQGSDTQYF.